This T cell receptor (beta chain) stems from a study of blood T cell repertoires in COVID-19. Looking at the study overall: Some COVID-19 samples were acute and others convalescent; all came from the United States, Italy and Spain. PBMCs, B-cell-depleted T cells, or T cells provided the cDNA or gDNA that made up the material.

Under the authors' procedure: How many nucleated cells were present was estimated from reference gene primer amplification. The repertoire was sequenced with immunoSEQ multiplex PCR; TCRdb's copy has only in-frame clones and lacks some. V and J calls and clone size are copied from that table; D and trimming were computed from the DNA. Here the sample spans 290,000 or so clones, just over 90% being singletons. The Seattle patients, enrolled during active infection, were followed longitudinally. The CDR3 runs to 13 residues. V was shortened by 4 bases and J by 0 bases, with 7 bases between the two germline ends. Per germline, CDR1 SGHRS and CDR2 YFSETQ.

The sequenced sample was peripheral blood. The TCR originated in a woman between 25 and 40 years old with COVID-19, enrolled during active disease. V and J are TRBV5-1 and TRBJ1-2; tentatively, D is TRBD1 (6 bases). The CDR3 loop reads CASSRDTNYGYTF. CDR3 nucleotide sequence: TGCGCCAGCAGCCGGGACACTAACTATGGCTACACCTTC.